Included here is one T cell receptor (beta chain) sequence, with context. Its antigen is unidentified. These data come from a study of graft-versus-host responses after intestinal transplantation. The wider study: All of the recipients had induction that used anti-thymocyte globulin, then tacrolimus and steroids for about 3 years. Study outcomes and limitations: When patients had graft-donor T cell macrochimerism, their allografts held high graft-versus-host to host-versus-graft clonal ratios.

Clones were sequenced by immunoSEQ multiplex PCR, and TCRdb holds only the in-frame ones, with some missing. The table lists about 130,000 clones, 80% to 95% of them singletons. This specimen was unstimulated CD4+ T cells sorted from spleen or lymph node cells, taken before intestinal transplant. This clonotype originated in a human donor who received an intestinal transplant.

Written as DNA, the CDR3 is TGCAGCGTTGAGACAGCCAAAAACATTCAGTACTTC. Translating gives CSVETAKNIQYF. This rearrangement joins TRBV29-1 to TRBJ2-4; D remains unclear. Germline lookup yields CDR1 SQVTM and CDR2 ANQGSEA. V lost 3 bases and J lost 0, with 3 bases in between. The CDR3 sequence is 12 residues long.